These 26 T cell receptor beta chains originate from one sample sequenced in a study of cytomegalovirus exposure and HLA in healthy donors. PCR employed 60 Vbeta and 13 Jbeta primers. The repertoire was sequenced with immunoSEQ multiplex PCR; TCRdb's copy has only in-frame clones and lacks some. The table lists tens of thousands of clones, 78% of them singletons, with 5.5% to 7% in the top ten. The sequencing input was PBMCs. Receptors originate from a male donor in good health and CMV-seropositive.

In this sample, this clone turned up a few times. The V gene is TRBV7-9, the J gene TRBJ1-1; D not resolved. Trimming took 4 bases from V and 4 from J, leaving 13 bases between them. Germline CDR1 is SEHNR and CDR2 is FQNEAQ (reference sequence). The CDR3 consists of 14 residues. The CDR3 coding sequence is TGTGCCAGCAGCTCCGTCGGGGTCGGCACTGAAGCTTTCTTT. It translates to CASSSVGVGTEAFF.

The rearrangement joins TRBV5-5 to TRBJ1-2; TRBD1 might be the D (6 bases). V lost 4 bases, J lost 4 bases, and 29 bases lay in between. The germline V gene encodes CDR1 SGHKS and CDR2 YYEKEE (reference sequence). The CDR3 has 19 residues. Here the CDR3 DNA reads TGTGCCAGCAGCATACCAGGACAGACCTCTCTTAATCGGTCCTATGGCTACACCTTC. Its protein is CASSIPGQTSLNRSYGYTF.

This clone was detected only a few times. The chain links TRBV18 to TRBJ1-2; 9 positions agree with TRBD1. The germline V gene encodes CDR1 KGHSH and CDR2 LQKENI. This CDR3 is 16 amino acids long. V shed 6 bases and J 0 bases; nucleotides not matched to a gene: 8. The CDR3 DNA reads as TGTGCCAGCTCTCCCGGGACAGGGCTCTCTAACTATGGCTACACCTTC. Protein: CASSPGTGLSNYGYTF.

This chain joins TRBV28 and TRBJ2-7, with TRBD1 as a possible D gene (6 bases). The CDR3 loop spans 13 amino acids. Trimming shortened V by 7 bases and J by 2 bases, and 12 bases separated the two germline ends. Per germline, CDR1 MDHEN and CDR2 SYDVKM. CDR3 sequence: CASMFAGAYEQYF. The CDR3 DNA sequence: TGTGCCAGCATGTTCGCAGGGGCCTACGAGCAGTACTTC.

Comment on this clone: This specimen includes other DNA sequences encoding the same CDR3. The V gene is TRBV6-6, the J gene TRBJ2-3; TRBD2 might be the D (5 bases). Trimming pared 4 bases from V and 5 bases from J, leaving 10 bases between. The germline CDR1 and CDR2 sequences are MNHNY and SVGAGI (reference sequence). This CDR3 region has 13 residues. CDR3: CASSLHEGDTQYF. The CDR3, as DNA: TGTGCCAGCAGTTTACACGAGGGAGATACGCAGTATTTT.

The chain uses TRBV28 and TRBJ1-6, with 7 bases aligning to TRBD1. This CDR3 is built from 15 residues. Germline values: CDR1 MDHEN, CDR2 SYDVKM. V shed 3 bases and J 9 bases; nucleotides not matched to a gene: 8. The CDR3 sequence: CASSFRTGVGSPLHF. CDR3 nucleotides: TGTGCCAGCAGTTTCCGGACAGGAGTGGGTTCACCCCTCCACTTT.

This chain connects TRBV6-1 to TRBJ1-1; D gene unclear. Between the trimmed V and J ends, which lost 3 bases and 0 bases, there was a span of 17 bases. Germline loops: CDR1 MNHNS, CDR2 SASEGT. The CDR3 is 17 residues long. CDR3 nucleotides: TGTGCCAGCAGTGACAGGTCTCTACTGGGCATGAACACTGAAGCTTTCTTT. This translates into CASSDRSLLGMNTEAFF.

The chain employs TRBV27 and TRBJ1-5, with D possibly TRBD1 on 6 matching bases. V lost 8 bases and J lost 9, with 17 bases in between. CDR3 length: 13 amino acids. Germline values: CDR1 MNHEY, CDR2 SMNVEV (reference sequence). The CDR3 DNA is TGTGCCAGCTCCTGGGGGGGGGCCTTGCCCCAGCATTTT. Translation: CASSWGGALPQHF.

The chain employs TRBV5-4 and TRBJ2-3, with TRBD2 matching over 9 bases. The V gene's germline CDR1 is SGHNT and CDR2 YYREEE (reference sequence). V trimming: 0 bases; J trimming: 4 bases; junction bases outside the gene matches: 12. This CDR3 has 18 amino acids. The CDR3 sequence: CASSLDSLAGSRPDTQYF. CDR3 DNA sequence: TGTGCCAGCAGCTTGGATTCCCTAGCGGGATCTCGACCAGATACGCAGTATTTT.

The rearrangement joins TRBV14 to TRBJ1-5, with a tentative D call TRBD1 (6 bases). V was trimmed by 4 bases and J by 6 bases, leaving 10 bases between them. The CDR3 runs to 13 residues. Germline CDR1 is SGHDN and CDR2 is FVKESK. This CDR3 is CASSLAQGQPQHF. The CDR3 bases are TGTGCCAGCAGCCTCGCACAGGGTCAGCCCCAGCATTTT.

This clone turned up a few times. The chain joins TRBV4-1 to TRBJ1-1; D gene unclear. The CDR3 sequence is 15 residues long. Per germline, CDR1 MGHRA and CDR2 YSYEKL. With 4 bases removed from V and 0 bases from J, the gap between germline ends came to 12 bases. This CDR3 is CASSPYNLMNTEAFF. CDR3 in DNA: TGCGCCAGCAGCCCTTACAACCTGATGAACACTGAAGCTTTCTTT.

CDR3 protein: CASSPTNAASGNTIYF. The CDR3 DNA is TGTGCCAGCTCACCAACCAACGCGGCTTCTGGAAACACCATATATTTT. The chain carries TRBV18 and TRBJ1-3; D gene unclear. Trimming removed 2 bases at V and 1 base at J, with 12 bases between. Germline V gene lookup returns CDR1 KGHSH and CDR2 LQKENI. The length of the CDR3 is 16 residues.

This clone was picked up a small number of times. The chain recombines TRBV7-9 with TRBJ2-7; TRBD2 matches 9 bases. The V gene's germline CDR1 is SEHNR and CDR2 FQNEAQ (reference sequence). With 3 bases clipped from V and 5 bases from J, the junction kept 14 bases outside the gene matches. CDR3 size: 17 residues. The CDR3 nucleotides read TGTGCCAGCAGCTTCTCCCCTGGACTAGCGCAGGAGAACGAGCAGTACTTC. It is translated as CASSFSPGLAQENEQYF.

The rearrangement joins TRBV5-8 to TRBJ2-3, with D possibly being TRBD2 (6 bases). Germline V CDR1 and CDR2: SGHTS, YDEGEE. The CDR3 sequence is 13 residues long. V gave up 3 bases and J gave up 8 bases, with 13 bases separating them. DNA for the CDR3: TGTGCCAGCAGCTCCGGGAGTCCGGGTACGCAGTATTTT. It yields the protein CASSSGSPGTQYF.

This clone occurred once. The V call is TRBV28, the J call TRBJ2-7; D is possibly TRBD1 (6 bases). The germline CDR1 and CDR2 sequences are MDHEN and SYDVKM. Trimming pared 2 bases from V and 6 bases from J, leaving 8 bases between. This CDR3 is built from 12 residues. The CDR3 is CASSLEGGEQYF. CDR3 DNA sequence: TGTGCCAGCAGTTTAGAAGGGGGCGAGCAGTACTTC.

The gene calls are TRBV11-2 and TRBJ2-6; no clear D gene. The CDR3 covers 18 residues. V lost 4 bases to trimming and J lost 1 base, with 17 bases between them. Germline CDR1 and CDR2: SGHAT and FQNNGV. For the CDR3, the DNA is TGTGCCAGCAGCTCCCCCCGACCAGGCTATTCTGGGGCCAACGTCCTGACTTTC. This gives the protein CASSSPRPGYSGANVLTF.

This clone was observed once. The chain has TRBV29-1 and TRBJ1-1; D may be TRBD1 (5 bases). Trimming took 2 bases from V and 5 from J, leaving 12 bases between them. The CDR3 spans 13 residues. In germline, CDR1 is SQVTM, CDR2 ANQGSEA. DNA for the CDR3: TGCAGCGTTGAACTCGGGGGGGGGACTGAAGCTTTCTTT. It is translated as CSVELGGGTEAFF.

This clone occurred once. The chain is built from TRBV18 and TRBJ1-1; the match to TRBD1 covers 8 bases. Germline lookup yields CDR1 KGHSH and CDR2 LQKENI. The V gene end was trimmed by 3 bases and the J gene end by 2 bases; junction bases not matched to a gene: 2. This CDR3 comprises 14 residues. CDR3 nucleotides: TGTGCCAGCTCACCGGACAGGGCTAACACTGAAGCTTTCTTT. This codes for CASSPDRANTEAFF.

The chain carries TRBV7-9 and TRBJ2-5; D uncertain. The CDR3 extends over 11 amino acids. Per the germline V gene, CDR1 is SEHNR and CDR2 is FQNEAQ (reference sequence). Trimming pared 7 bases from V and 6 bases from J, leaving 9 bases between. As DNA, the CDR3 is TGTGCCAGCATGGGCGAGAAGACCCAGTACTTC. Protein sequence: CASMGEKTQYF. Looking up the rest from reference TRBV7-9 and TRBJ2-5 gives the full variable domain: DTGVSQNPRHKITKRGQNVTFRCDPISEHNRLYWYRQTLGQGPEFLTYFQNEAQLEKSRLLSDRFSAERPKGSFSTLEIQRTEQGDSAMYLCASMGEKTQYFGPGTRLLVL.

The chain employs TRBV6-1 and TRBJ2-1; the D gene is possibly TRBD2 (6 bases). Trimming removed 7 bases from V and 6 bases from J, with 16 bases in between. Germline CDR1 and CDR2: MNHNS and SASEGT. CDR3 length equals 14 residues. The CDR3 sequence: CASMGGPSGNEQFF. The CDR3 DNA sequence: TGTGCCAGCATGGGGGGTCCCTCCGGCAATGAGCAGTTCTTC.

The chain carries TRBV4-1 and TRBJ1-2, with a weak D call TRBD1 (6 bases). The CDR3 sequence is 15 residues long. Germline V lookup: CDR1 MGHRA, CDR2 YSYEKL. Trimming cost V 2 bases and J 7 bases, with 17 bases left between them. CDR3 protein: CASSQISSGAGGYTF. As DNA, the CDR3 is TGCGCCAGCAGCCAAATATCTTCAGGGGCGGGTGGCTACACCTTC.

This clone was found a few times. The genes are TRBV5-8 and TRBJ2-2, with 7 bases matching TRBD1. Germline assignment: CDR1 SGHTS and CDR2 YDEGEE. The junction had 14 bases not matched to a gene; V was cut back by 5 bases and J by 7 bases. The CDR3 loop spans 16 amino acids. The CDR3 region has the DNA TGTGCCAGCAGTTACTACATCGACAGGGAGAACGGGGAGCTGTTTTTT. It specifies CASSYYIDRENGELFF. Complete variable domain (other parts from reference TRBV5-8 and TRBJ2-2): EAGVTQSPTHLIKTRGQQATLRCSPISGHTSVYWYQQALGLGLQFLLWYDEGEERNRGNFPPRFSGRQFPNYSSELNVNALELEDSALYLCASSYYIDRENGELFFGEGSRLTVL.

The rearrangement uses TRBV28 and TRBJ1-4; D is ambiguous. The CDR3 spans 13 residues. The germline CDR1 and CDR2 sequences are MDHEN and SYDVKM. V lost 6 bases and J 8 bases, leaving 13 bases between the germline ends. As DNA, the CDR3 is TGTGCCAGCAGCGCAGCGGCTGGGGAAAAACTGTTTTTT. Translation: CASSAAAGEKLFF.

The chain recombines TRBV5-1 with TRBJ2-5; D possibly corresponds to TRBD2 (6 bases). V was shortened by 4 bases and J by 5 bases, with 12 bases between the two germline ends. Germline CDR1 and CDR2: SGHRS and YFSETQ. CDR3 length: 13 residues. CDR3 nucleotides: TGCGCCAGCAGCCCCCCCCGGGGGGAGACCCAGTACTTC. Its protein product is CASSPPRGETQYF.

The chain links TRBV5-4 to TRBJ1-4; D call uncertain. Germline assignment: CDR1 SGHNT and CDR2 YYREEE (reference sequence). Trimming took off 4 bases at V and 11 bases at J, with 18 bases between the two ends. There are 14 residues in the CDR3. The CDR3 region has the DNA TGTGCCAGCAGCGACGACTCAGTCGTGCGGAAACTGTTTTTT. It specifies CASSDDSVVRKLFF.

The V and J genes are TRBV6-1 and TRBJ2-7; D unresolved. V was trimmed by 3 bases and J by 6 bases, leaving 6 bases between them. In germline, CDR1 is MNHNS, CDR2 SASEGT. CDR3 length equals 11 residues. In DNA, the CDR3 is TGTGCCAGCAGTGATATTCGCGAGCAGTACTTC. Protein sequence: CASSDIREQYF.